This T cell receptor (beta chain) was documented in a study of control samples from healthy donors and cancer patients. Trimming removed 6 bases from V and 1 base from J, with 9 bases in between. The CDR3 length is 13 residues. Germline CDR1 reads SGHTA; CDR2 reads FQGNSA. The protocol was immunoSEQ multiplex PCR, while the TCRdb copy is restricted to in-frame clones and leaves out a portion. The data contain 170,000 or so clones, 91% of them singletons. Sequenced input: blood. V usage is TRBV7-2 and J usage is TRBJ2-5, with a possible D match to TRBD2 (6 bases). The sequence was obtained from a woman aged 40 to 50 in good health. CDR3 sequence reads: CASREGSQETQYF. Here the CDR3 DNA reads TGTGCCAGCAGGGAGGGGTCCCAAGAGACCCAGTACTTC.